This record concerns one T cell receptor (beta chain) sequence. Its antigen is still unknown. Repertoires were generated with immunoSEQ multiplex PCR, while TCRdb's copy carries only in-frame clones and drops some. The sample has around 30,000 clones, 70% to 80% seen once. This sample is drawn from a study of radiotherapy plus CTLA-4 blockade in lung cancer. Overall study context: With 25% to 40% of patients having disease control, objective responses were seen in 15% to 20%.

The CDR3 has 17 amino acids. Germline assignment: CDR1 MGHRA and CDR2 YSYEKL. The V end was cut by 1 base, the J end by 6 bases, with 19 bases between. Study results and limitations: With interferon-beta, early dynamics of blood T cell clones were reported to best predict response. Tumor-origin TCR clones grew in blood after radiotherapy plus ipilimumab.

V usage is TRBV4-1 and J usage is TRBJ2-4; D uncertain. This specimen was peripheral blood, taken from a patient treated with radiotherapy plus ipilimumab. This TCR was sampled from a human donor with non-small cell lung cancer that progressed on radiotherapy plus ipilimumab. The chain's CDR3 is CASSQGLRGQWGNIQYF. The CDR3 coding sequence is TGCGCCAGCAGCCAAGGCTTGCGTGGGCAGTGGGGAAACATTCAGTACTTC.